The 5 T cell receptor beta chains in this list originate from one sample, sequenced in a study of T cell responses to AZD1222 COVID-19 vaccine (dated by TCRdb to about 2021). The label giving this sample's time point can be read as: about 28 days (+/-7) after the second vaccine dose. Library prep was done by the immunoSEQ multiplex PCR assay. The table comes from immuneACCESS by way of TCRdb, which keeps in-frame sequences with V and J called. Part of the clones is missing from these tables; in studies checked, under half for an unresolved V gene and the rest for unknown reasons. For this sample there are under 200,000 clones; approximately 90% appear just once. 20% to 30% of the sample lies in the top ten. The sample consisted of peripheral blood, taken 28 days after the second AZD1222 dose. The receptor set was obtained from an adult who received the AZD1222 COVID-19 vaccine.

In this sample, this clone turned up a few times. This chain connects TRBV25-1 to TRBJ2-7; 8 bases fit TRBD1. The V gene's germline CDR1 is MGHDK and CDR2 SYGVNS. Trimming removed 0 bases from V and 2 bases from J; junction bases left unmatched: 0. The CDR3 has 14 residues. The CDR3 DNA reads TGTGCCAGCAGTGAATACAGGGGGCCCTACGAGCAGTACTTC. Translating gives CASSEYRGPYEQYF.

CDR3 protein: CATSERNSGRWYF. Here the CDR3 DNA reads TGTGCCACCAGTGAGCGGAATAGCGGGAGGTGGTATTTT. The chain links TRBV24-1 to TRBJ2-3; TRBD2 matches 10 bases. CDR1 is KGHDR, CDR2 SFDVKD, per germline. V was pared by 4 bases and J by 14 bases, with 8 bases of the junction left unmatched. This CDR3 spans 13 amino acids.

DNA for the CDR3: TGTGCCAGTAGTAACGTAATGGATCCGGTCTCTGGAAACACCATATATTTT. Its protein product is CASSNVMDPVSGNTIYF. The V gene is TRBV19, the J gene TRBJ1-3; D is unclear. The V gene's germline CDR1 is LNHDA and CDR2 SQIVND (reference sequence). The CDR3 runs 17 residues. V gave up 4 bases and J gave up 0 bases, with 16 bases separating them.

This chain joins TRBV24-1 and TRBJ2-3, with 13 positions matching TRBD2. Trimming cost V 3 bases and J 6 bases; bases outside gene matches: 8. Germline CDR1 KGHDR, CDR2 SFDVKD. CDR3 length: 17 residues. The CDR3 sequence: CATSDPKLAGGLDTQYF. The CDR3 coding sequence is TGTGCCACCAGTGATCCAAAACTAGCGGGAGGGCTGGATACGCAGTATTTT.

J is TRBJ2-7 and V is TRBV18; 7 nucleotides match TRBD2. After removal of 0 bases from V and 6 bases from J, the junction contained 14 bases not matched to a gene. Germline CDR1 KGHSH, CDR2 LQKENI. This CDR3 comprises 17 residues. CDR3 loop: CASSPPMGGSHSGEQYF. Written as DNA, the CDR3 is TGTGCCAGCTCACCACCGATGGGCGGGAGCCACTCGGGCGAGCAGTACTTC.